Shown below are 14 T cell receptor beta chains from a single sample sequenced in a study of graft-versus-host responses after intestinal transplantation. The data were produced by immunoSEQ multiplex PCR, yet TCRdb's version contains in-frame clones alone and is incomplete. The sample has about 110,000 clones, roughly nine tenths seen once. Their antigens remain unidentified. This sample comprised unstimulated CD4+ T cells sorted from spleen or lymph node cells, obtained before transplant. The receptor source for this set is a human donor who was the organ donor for an intestinal transplant.

The chain carries TRBV4-1 and TRBJ2-2; 10 bases are shared with TRBD2. The germline V gene has CDR1 MGHRA and CDR2 YSYEKL. With V trimmed by 6 bases and J by 7 bases, 8 bases remained unmatched. CDR3 size: 15 residues. The CDR3 DNA is TGCGCCAGCAGGGAGCTAGCGGGAGTGGGCGGGGAGCTGTTTTTT. This gives the protein CASRELAGVGGELFF.

The chain links TRBV7-3 to TRBJ2-3, with 8 nucleotides matching TRBD2. The germline gives CDR1 SGHTA, CDR2 FQGTGA. The CDR3 spans 14 residues. The J segment lost 6 bases and the V segment lost 2 bases, leaving 4 bases of the junction unmatched. CDR3 sequence (DNA): TGTGCCAGCAGCTTAGCGGGGGGCAGTGATACGCAGTATTTT. It yields the protein CASSLAGGSDTQYF.

Only a few counts were recorded for this clone. J is TRBJ2-1 and V is TRBV5-1; 10 nucleotides agree with TRBD1. V shed 0 bases, J shed 7 bases, and the junction held 7 bases outside the gene matches. The CDR3 consists of 16 residues. Germline V gene sequence: CDR1 SGHRS, CDR2 YFSETQ. CDR3 nucleotide sequence: TGCGCCAGCAGCTTGGGAAACCGGGACAGGGGTAATGAGCAGTTCTTC. Translated: CASSLGNRDRGNEQFF.

The chain links TRBV7-6 to TRBJ1-4; tentatively, D is TRBD1 (6 bases). With 1 base removed from V and 5 bases from J, the gap between germline ends came to 11 bases. From germline, CDR1 is SGHVS and CDR2 FNYEAQ. This CDR3 is 15 amino acids long. As DNA, the CDR3 is TGTGCCAGCAGCTTAGGGGGGCAGCTGAATGAAAAACTGTTTTTT. It is translated as CASSLGGQLNEKLFF.

The V call is TRBV11-3, the J call TRBJ2-1, with 10 bases matching TRBD2. The CDR3 length is 15 residues. Germline CDR1 reads SGHNT; CDR2 reads YENEEA. J lost 10 bases, V lost 3 bases, and 9 bases had no gene match. The CDR3 loop reads CASSFSPGTSEEQFF. The CDR3 DNA reads TGTGCCAGCAGCTTCAGTCCCGGGACTAGCGAGGAGCAGTTCTTC.

V gene TRBV29-1 combines with J gene TRBJ2-3; the D gene is possibly TRBD1 (5 bases). Germline V gene lookup returns CDR1 SQVTM and CDR2 ANQGSEA. This CDR3 has 13 residues. Trimming shortened V by 8 bases and J by 6 bases, and 18 bases separated the two germline ends. In DNA form, the CDR3 reads TGCAGCTCTGTGGGCAGGGTGTCCGATACGCAGTATTTT. Translated, it gives CSSVGRVSDTQYF.

V and J are TRBV2 and TRBJ1-5, with D perhaps matching TRBD1 (6 bases). CDR3 length equals 13 residues. V was shortened by 7 bases and J by 5 bases, with 12 bases between the two germline ends. Germline V gives CDR1 SNHLY, CDR2 FYNNEI. The CDR3 sequence: CASTAGAYQPQHF. DNA for the CDR3: TGTGCCAGCACTGCGGGGGCATATCAGCCCCAGCATTTT.

V usage is TRBV29-1 and J usage is TRBJ2-7, with 7 nucleotides matching TRBD2. CDR1 and CDR2 from the germline V gene are SQVTM and ANQGSEA. The junction had 4 bases not matched to a gene; V was cut back by 3 bases and J by 5 bases. The CDR3 spans 12 residues. In DNA form, the CDR3 reads TGCAGCGTTGAGGCGGGGGTCCACGAGCAGTACTTC. It yields the protein CSVEAGVHEQYF.

V and J are TRBV7-2 and TRBJ1-5; 11 nucleotides agree with TRBD1. V trimming: 5 bases; J trimming: 0 bases; junction bases outside the gene matches: 6. This CDR3 region has 17 residues. Germline assignment: CDR1 SGHTA and CDR2 FQGNSA. The CDR3 DNA reads as TGTGCCAGCAGCCCCTGGGACAGGGGGTATAGCAATCAGCCCCAGCATTTT. Translated, it gives CASSPWDRGYSNQPQHF.

CDR3 sequence: CASSRGTTYEQYF. The CDR3 DNA follows: TGTGCCAGCAGCCGAGGGACAACCTACGAGCAGTACTTC. The chain uses TRBV7-2 and TRBJ2-7; possible D gene TRBD1, 6 bases. Trimming removed 5 bases at V and 2 bases at J, with 10 bases between. CDR1 SGHTA and CDR2 FQGNSA come from the germline V gene. CDR3 length equals 13 residues.

CDR3 DNA: TGTGCCAGCAGTCCCGATCGGGGCTATGGCTACACCTTC. Translation gives CASSPDRGYGYTF. The chain links TRBV28 to TRBJ1-2; no firm D call. Trimming removed 5 bases from V and 4 bases from J, with 11 bases in between. The CDR3 covers 13 residues. Per the germline V gene, CDR1 is MDHEN and CDR2 is SYDVKM.

The chain carries TRBV30 and TRBJ1-2; D uncertain. Germline V gives CDR1 GTSNPN, CDR2 SVGIG (reference sequence). This CDR3 has 14 residues. V shed 0 bases and J shed 8 bases, with 16 bases lying between them. CDR3 loop: CAWSVGYGFGGYTF. CDR3 DNA: TGTGCCTGGAGTGTGGGATATGGTTTCGGAGGCTACACCTTC. Variable domain in full (rest from reference TRBV30 and TRBJ1-2): SQTIHQWPATLVQPVGSPLSLECTVEGTSNPNLYWYRQAAGRGLQLLFYSVGIGQISSEVPQNLSASRPQDRQFILSSKKLLLSDSGFYLCAWSVGYGFGGYTFGSGTRLTVV.

This chain links TRBV7-9 with TRBJ1-1, with D unclear. CDR3 length: 14 amino acids. CDR1 is SEHNR, CDR2 FQNEAQ, per germline (reference sequence). The V end was cut by 1 base, the J end by 0 bases, with 6 bases between. CDR3: CASSLEGLNTEAFF. CDR3 coding DNA: TGTGCCAGCAGCTTAGAAGGGTTGAACACTGAAGCTTTCTTT.

The DNA of the CDR3 is TGTGCCAGCAGGCCGAAAACTCCCAACACCGGGGAGCTGTTTTTT. Protein: CASRPKTPNTGELFF. This chain links TRBV6-6 with TRBJ2-2; D unclear. The CDR3 loop spans 15 amino acids. Per the germline V gene, CDR1 is MNHNY and CDR2 is SVGAGI (reference sequence). The ends were cut back, 6 bases at V and 2 bases at J, with 13 bases in the middle.